The 8 T cell receptor beta chains in this list originate from one sample, sequenced in a study of cytomegalovirus exposure and HLA in healthy donors. The PCR contained 60 Vbeta and 13 Jbeta primers. Measured with immunoSEQ multiplex PCR; TCRdb has only the in-frame clones, and not every one. The data show 200,000 to 250,000 clones, more than 75% seen once. The sequenced sample was PBMCs. The receptor source for this set is a human donor in good health.

The V gene is TRBV29-1, the J gene TRBJ2-7, with 9 bases matching TRBD2. V shed 6 bases and J 3 bases; nucleotides not matched to a gene: 12. The CDR3 sequence is 15 residues long. From germline, CDR1 is SQVTM and CDR2 ANQGSEA. The CDR3 loop reads CSVRGLASGIYEQYF. The CDR3 region has the DNA TGCAGCGTCCGCGGACTAGCGTCGGGGATCTACGAGCAGTACTTC.

This chain uses TRBV13 with TRBJ2-2; 7 positions agree with TRBD2. V lost 5 bases and J lost 7; bases outside the gene matches: 16. The CDR3 runs to 17 residues. Germline V CDR1 and CDR2: PRHDT, FYEKMQ (reference sequence). CDR3 protein: CASSPVGAGSRNGELFF. The CDR3 bases are TGTGCCAGCAGCCCCGTAGGAGCGGGGAGCCGAAACGGGGAGCTGTTTTTT.

The chain links TRBV7-9 to TRBJ1-4, with D maybe TRBD1 (6 bases). CDR1 SEHNR and CDR2 FQNEAQ come from the germline V gene (reference sequence). The CDR3 consists of 14 residues. The germline V and J ends were trimmed by 6 bases and 8 bases, with 16 bases remaining between them. CDR3 residues: CASSGHREKEKLFF. For the CDR3, the DNA is TGTGCCAGCAGTGGACACAGGGAAAAGGAAAAACTGTTTTTT. The full variable domain, its missing parts supplied by reference TRBV7-9 and TRBJ1-4, is DTGVSQNPRHKITKRGQNVTFRCDPISEHNRLYWYRQTLGQGPEFLTYFQNEAQLEKSRLLSDRFSAERPKGSFSTLEIQRTEQGDSAMYLCASSGHREKEKLFFGSGTQLSVL.

This clone has a single count. The chain carries TRBV7-8 and TRBJ1-1, with a possible D match to TRBD1 (6 bases). The CDR3 length is 17 residues. CDR1 is SGHVS, CDR2 FQNEAQ, per germline. The V and J ends lost 1 base and 0 bases respectively, with 15 bases between them. For the CDR3, the DNA is TGTGCCAGCAGCTTAGTCCCCCAGGGGCACATGAACACTGAAGCTTTCTTT. Protein: CASSLVPQGHMNTEAFF.

J is TRBJ2-2 and V is TRBV6-5; D gene unclear. The V end lost 10 bases, the J end lost 6 bases, and 15 bases lay between the germline ends. The germline V gene has CDR1 MNHEY and CDR2 SVGAGI. This CDR3 has 13 residues. This CDR3 reads CATRSPRAGELFF. The CDR3 DNA reads TGTGCCACCCGCAGCCCCCGGGCCGGGGAGCTGTTTTTT.

The V and J genes are TRBV5-1 and TRBJ1-4, with 8 bases that match TRBD1. The length of the CDR3 is 13 residues. The J segment lost 7 bases and the V segment lost 5 bases, leaving 4 bases of the junction unmatched. Looked up from germline, CDR1 is SGHRS and CDR2 is YFSETQ. The chain's CDR3 is CASRTGVFEKLFF. The CDR3 coding sequence is TGCGCCAGCAGGACAGGGGTATTTGAAAAACTGTTTTTT.

Here the CDR3 DNA reads TGTGCCAGCAGCCCCGGGACTAGCCGCGAGCAGTACTTC. Translating gives CASSPGTSREQYF. The chain joins TRBV7-9 to TRBJ2-7, with TRBD2 matching over 9 bases. Losses at the gene ends were 5 bases for V and 6 bases for J; bases not matched to a gene: 5. The CDR3 totals 13 residues. Germline CDR1 and CDR2: SEHNR and FQNEAQ (reference sequence).

V gene TRBV2 combines with J gene TRBJ2-2, with 9 bases that match TRBD1. The V gene's germline CDR1 is SNHLY and CDR2 FYNNEI. The CDR3 totals 16 residues. V shed 7 bases and J 0 bases; nucleotides not matched to a gene: 6. Here the CDR3 DNA reads TGTGCCAGCAAGGACAGGGGATGGTCGAACACCGGGGAGCTGTTTTTT. Amino acids: CASKDRGWSNTGELFF.